The 10 T cell receptor beta chains reported below all come from one sample, sequenced in a study of beta chain features in type 1 diabetes. Study outcomes and limitations: Shorter TCRB CDR3s, moderately but significantly so, marked every one of the four CD4+ subsets in Type 1 diabetes patients.

The antigens for these receptors are not known. cDNA synthesis used the whole RNA isolate, giving expressed TCRB sequences. The repertoire was sequenced with immunoSEQ multiplex PCR; TCRdb's copy has only in-frame clones and lacks some. The sample yields fewer than 350,000 clones, approximately 15% seen once. Sequencing was carried out using naive CD4+ T cells from blood. These receptors all stem from a man between 18 and 29 years old with type 1 diabetes.

The chain links TRBV11-2 to TRBJ2-7; D uncertain. The CDR3 spans 13 residues. With 3 bases removed from V and 1 base from J, the gap between germline ends came to 7 bases. Per germline, CDR1 SGHAT and CDR2 FQNNGV. Written as DNA, the CDR3 is TGTGCCAGCAGCTTGGTGCTATCCTACGAGCAGTACTTC. Translation: CASSLVLSYEQYF.

V is TRBV30 and J is TRBJ1-1, with a tentative D call TRBD1 (6 bases). Between the trimmed V and J ends, which lost 4 bases and 6 bases, there was a span of 15 bases. This CDR3 is 13 amino acids long. The germline V gene has CDR1 GTSNPN and CDR2 SVGIG (reference sequence). CDR3 sequence (DNA): TGTGCCTGGACCACCACAGGGTGGGCTGAAGCTTTCTTT. Translation: CAWTTTGWAEAFF.

The V call is TRBV15, the J call TRBJ1-5; perhaps TRBD1 as D (6 bases). Germline loops: CDR1 LNHNV, CDR2 YYDKDF (reference sequence). CDR3 size: 15 residues. Trimming shortened V by 1 base and J by 6 bases, and 13 bases separated the two germline ends. CDR3 region: CATSRVQGLVQPQHF. DNA of the CDR3: TGTGCCACCAGCAGAGTACAGGGCTTGGTTCAGCCCCAGCATTTT.

This clone has more than one count but fewer than ten. This chain joins TRBV9 and TRBJ2-1; maybe TRBD2 (6 bases). Trimming took 0 bases from V and 12 from J, leaving 22 bases between them. This CDR3 comprises 16 residues. The germline gives CDR1 SGDLS, CDR2 YYNGEE. CDR3 loop: CASSVDPTSSDPRQFF. In nucleotides, the CDR3 is TGTGCCAGCAGCGTAGACCCAACCTCTAGCGACCCGCGGCAGTTCTTC.

This clone was seen more than once but under ten times. This rearrangement joins TRBV6-6 to TRBJ1-5; no definite D call. The V gene's germline CDR1 is MNHNY and CDR2 SVGAGI (reference sequence). The CDR3 covers 12 residues. Trimming cost V 6 bases and J 5 bases, with 8 bases left between them. The CDR3 protein is CASRHGDQPQHF. CDR3 in DNA: TGTGCCAGCAGGCACGGGGATCAGCCCCAGCATTTT.

The chain links TRBV5-6 to TRBJ2-2, with D perhaps matching TRBD2 (5 bases). Looked up from germline, CDR1 is SGHDT and CDR2 is YYEEEE. The V end lost 4 bases, the J end lost 5 bases, and 18 bases lay between the germline ends. This CDR3 has 16 residues. Here the CDR3 DNA reads TGTGCCAGCAGCCGACTGGGTCGGACTGGGACCGGGGAGCTGTTTTTT. It yields the protein CASSRLGRTGTGELFF. Filled out from reference TRBV5-6 and TRBJ2-2, the complete variable domain reads DAGVTQSPTHLIKTRGQQVTLRCSPKSGHDTVSWYQQALGQGPQFIFQYYEEEERQRGNFPDRFSGHQFPNYSSELNVNALLLGDSALYLCASSRLGRTGTGELFFGEGSRLTVL.

This clone has a handful of counts. V is TRBV5-1 and J is TRBJ2-7; 9 bases match TRBD2. CDR3 size: 14 residues. Germline trimming cut 4 bases from V and 5 bases from J; bases unmatched to any gene: 7. Germline lookup yields CDR1 SGHRS and CDR2 YFSETQ. The CDR3 region has the DNA TGCGCCAGCAGCCTTGGACTAGCGACGGACGAGCAGTACTTC. Translating gives CASSLGLATDEQYF.

This clone was detected a few times. This chain links TRBV9 with TRBJ2-7, with 12 bases aligning to TRBD2. The CDR3 runs 17 residues. Trimming removed 3 bases from V and 5 bases from J; junction bases left unmatched: 12. Germline assignment: CDR1 SGDLS and CDR2 YYNGEE. The CDR3 protein is CASSERPSGGALDEQYF. CDR3 DNA: TGTGCCAGCAGCGAGAGACCTAGCGGGGGGGCTCTGGACGAGCAGTACTTC.

This clone was recorded a few times. This chain links TRBV30 with TRBJ2-4; D uncertain. Germline lookup yields CDR1 GTSNPN and CDR2 SVGIG (reference sequence). This CDR3 comprises 12 residues. Trimming took off 3 bases at V and 3 bases at J, with 6 bases between the two ends. Written as DNA, the CDR3 is TGTGCCTGGAGAACGGGCAAAAACATTCAGTACTTC. Translating gives CAWRTGKNIQYF. The full variable domain, in which reference TRBV30 and TRBJ2-4 provide the parts outside the CDR3, is SQTIHQWPATLVQPVGSPLSLECTVEGTSNPNLYWYRQAAGRGLQLLFYSVGIGQISSEVPQNLSASRPQDRQFILSSKKLLLSDSGFYLCAWRTGKNIQYFGAGTRLSVL.

The chain employs TRBV18 and TRBJ2-7; D remains unclear. The CDR3 consists of 14 residues. Germline V lookup: CDR1 KGHSH, CDR2 LQKENI. The V end lost 6 bases, the J end lost 0 bases, and 12 bases lay between the germline ends. This CDR3 is CASSQTAVSYEQYF. In nucleotides, the CDR3 is TGTGCCAGCTCTCAGACCGCGGTCTCCTACGAGCAGTACTTC.